One and the same sample provided the 29 T cell receptor beta chains below, sequenced in a study of tumor T cells in aggressive B-cell lymphoma. Sequenced by immunoSEQ multiplex PCR; TCRdb stores in-frame clones only, minus some. The sample yields some 7,800 clones, around four fifths seen once. The sequencing input was tumor tissue. The receptors come from an adult with diffuse large B cell lymphoma.

This chain uses TRBV9 with TRBJ2-2; 8 nucleotides line up with TRBD2. The V segment lost 4 bases and the J segment 0 bases; nucleotides outside the gene matches: 14. Germline V lookup: CDR1 SGDLS, CDR2 YYNGEE. The CDR3 length is 19 residues. The CDR3 reads CASSSSRTSRPANTGELFF. In DNA, the CDR3 is TGTGCCAGCAGCTCCTCTCGGACTAGCCGTCCAGCGAACACCGGGGAGCTGTTTTTT.

Only a few counts were recorded for this clone. The rearrangement uses TRBV5-6 and TRBJ2-5; D is perhaps TRBD2 (6 bases). The CDR3 contains 15 residues. Trimming removed 4 bases at V and 4 bases at J, with 17 bases between. CDR1 is SGHDT and CDR2 is YYEEEE in the germline V gene. The CDR3 DNA reads TGTGCCAGCAGCGGCCCGGAGGGGCGGGGAGAGACCCAGTACTTC. Its translation is CASSGPEGRGETQYF.

This chain joins TRBV27 and TRBJ2-3; 10 positions agree with TRBD2. The CDR3 sequence is 15 residues long. Germline V gene lookup returns CDR1 MNHEY and CDR2 SMNVEV (reference sequence). The ends lost 4 bases at V and 2 bases at J; junction bases unmatched: 3. CDR3: CASSYSGRNTDTQYF. For the CDR3, the DNA is TGTGCCAGCAGTTATAGCGGGAGGAACACAGATACGCAGTATTTT.

This clone was observed a few times. This CDR3 reads CASSLGQGGNSPLHF. Written as DNA, the CDR3 is TGTGCCAGCAGTTTAGGACAGGGGGGGAATTCACCCCTCCACTTT. This chain joins TRBV27 and TRBJ1-6; TRBD1 matches 10 bases. The V gene's germline CDR1 is MNHEY and CDR2 SMNVEV (reference sequence). Trimming cost V 2 bases and J 7 bases; bases outside gene matches: 2. The length of the CDR3 is 15 residues.

The chain employs TRBV14 and TRBJ2-5; TRBD2 matches 8 bases. V shed 0 bases, J shed 5 bases, and the junction held 5 bases outside the gene matches. This CDR3 is 15 amino acids long. Germline V gene data show CDR1 as SGHDN and CDR2 as FVKESK. CDR3 amino acids: CASSQEETSVETQYF. The DNA for the CDR3 is TGTGCCAGCAGCCAAGAAGAGACTAGCGTGGAGACCCAGTACTTC. Supplemented by reference TRBV14 and TRBJ2-5, the full variable domain reads EAGVTQFPSHSVIEKGQTVTLRCDPISGHDNLYWYRRVMGKEIKFLLHFVKESKQDESGMPNNRFLAERTGGTYSTLKVQPAELEDSGVYFCASSQEETSVETQYFGPGTRLLVL.

This clone was observed a handful of times. The chain couples TRBV13 to TRBJ2-7; 8 nucleotides agree with TRBD1. V dropped 5 bases and J dropped 3; count of bases not matched to a gene: 6. Germline lookup yields CDR1 PRHDT and CDR2 FYEKMQ (reference sequence). The CDR3 consists of 14 residues. This CDR3 is CASSRKTGDYEQYV. CDR3 DNA sequence: TGTGCCAGCAGCCGAAAGACAGGGGACTACGAGCAGTACGTC.

The V and J genes are TRBV27 and TRBJ2-5; 8 bases line up with TRBD1. V shed 6 bases, J shed 8 bases, and the junction held 2 bases outside the gene matches. This CDR3 contains 11 residues. The germline gives CDR1 MNHEY, CDR2 SMNVEV (reference sequence). CDR3 sequence: CASSPGGTQYF. The CDR3 DNA is TGTGCCAGCAGCCCAGGGGGCACCCAGTACTTC.

The chain links TRBV6-6 to TRBJ2-3; 13 nucleotides align to TRBD2. V gave up 5 bases and J gave up 3 bases; unmatched junction bases: 5. This CDR3 spans 16 amino acids. Germline assignment: CDR1 MNHNY and CDR2 SVGAGI (reference sequence). This CDR3 is CASSRTSGSGTDTQYF. CDR3 coding DNA: TGTGCCAGCAGTCGGACTAGCGGGAGTGGAACAGATACGCAGTATTTT.

The V gene is TRBV5-4, the J gene TRBJ1-1; 8 bases agree with TRBD1. The CDR3 consists of 15 residues. V lost 2 bases, J lost 4 bases, and 7 bases stayed unmatched. CDR1 is SGHNT, CDR2 YYREEE, per germline (reference sequence). In DNA, the CDR3 is TGTGCCAGCAGCTTTGACAGGGGTTCGGGCACTGAAGCTTTCTTT. This gives the protein CASSFDRGSGTEAFF.

This clone has more than one count but fewer than ten. The chain is built from TRBV7-3 and TRBJ2-5; D is possibly TRBD1 (6 bases). CDR3 size: 14 residues. The germline CDR1 and CDR2 sequences are SGHTA and FQGTGA. V lost 3 bases and J 5 bases, leaving 13 bases between the germline ends. CDR3 coding DNA: TGTGCCAGCAGCTTTGGGGGCCGGTTCGAGACCCAGTACTTC. Encoded protein: CASSFGGRFETQYF.

The chain joins TRBV7-2 to TRBJ2-5, with 7 bases identical to TRBD1. Trimming at V came to 5 bases and at J to 0 bases, leaving 9 bases not matched to a gene. In germline, CDR1 is SGHTA, CDR2 FQGNSA. CDR3 size: 16 residues. The CDR3 sequence is CASSLRQGAYQETQYF. CDR3 sequence (DNA): TGTGCCAGCAGCCTTAGACAGGGCGCGTACCAAGAGACCCAGTACTTC.

The chain links TRBV7-2 to TRBJ2-7, with 8 bases fitting TRBD2. There are 16 residues in the CDR3. Trimming at V came to 1 base and at J to 2 bases, leaving 7 bases not matched to a gene. Germline lookup yields CDR1 SGHTA and CDR2 FQGNSA. CDR3 nucleotides: TGTGCCAGCAGCTTAGTTGGACTAGCAGTACCCTACGAGCAGTACTTC. Translation: CASSLVGLAVPYEQYF.

This chain joins TRBV19 and TRBJ2-1; D gene ambiguous. The CDR3 is 14 residues long. V lost 7 bases and J lost 6, with 16 bases in between. Germline V gives CDR1 LNHDA, CDR2 SQIVND (reference sequence). The CDR3: CASNIRPGSNEQFF. CDR3 DNA sequence: TGTGCCAGTAATATCAGGCCAGGATCCAATGAGCAGTTCTTC. Filled out from reference TRBV19 and TRBJ2-1, the complete variable domain reads DGGITQSPKYLFRKEGQNVTLSCEQNLNHDAMYWYRQDPGQGLRLIYYSQIVNDFQKGDIAEGYSVSREKKESFPLTVTSAQKNPTAFYLCASNIRPGSNEQFFGPGTRLTVL.

The rearrangement joins TRBV9 to TRBJ2-1; the D gene is possibly TRBD2 (6 bases). The CDR3 is 14 amino acids. V was pared by 2 bases and J by 6 bases, with 12 bases between. The germline V gene encodes CDR1 SGDLS and CDR2 YYNGEE. The CDR3 DNA is TGTGCCAGCAGCGTCCGGGACGGGGGCAATGAGCAGTTCTTC. Residues: CASSVRDGGNEQFF.

To note about this clone: A junction end diverges from the germline sequence, so it may reflect a read error. The V gene is TRBV5-1, the J gene TRBJ2-7; the match to TRBD1 covers 7 bases. This CDR3 has 14 residues. CDR1 SGHRS and CDR2 YFSETQ come from the germline V gene. CDR3 residues: CASSLDGTDTSSTF. DNA for the CDR3: TGCGCCAGCAGCTTAGACGGGACAGATACTTCCTCTACGTTC.

The V and J genes are TRBV11-3 and TRBJ2-2, with TRBD1 matching over 9 bases. The ends lost 3 bases at V and 4 bases at J; junction bases unmatched: 0. Per germline, CDR1 SGHNT and CDR2 YENEEA. This CDR3 is built from 14 residues. CDR3 residues: CASSLTGGTGELFF. CDR3 nucleotides: TGTGCCAGCAGCTTGACAGGGGGCACCGGGGAGCTGTTTTTT.

This clone was counted between two and nine times. The chain joins TRBV7-9 to TRBJ2-5; D might be TRBD1 (5 bases). Deletions cut 8 bases from V and 5 bases from J, with 15 bases between. The CDR3 extends over 13 amino acids. Germline V gene lookup returns CDR1 SEHNR and CDR2 FQNEAQ (reference sequence). The CDR3 sequence is CASERTPEETQYF. In DNA, the CDR3 is TGTGCCAGCGAAAGGACACCAGAGGAGACCCAGTACTTC.

A few counts support this clone. The chain links TRBV21-1 to TRBJ1-2. TRBV21-1 is termed a pseudogene. The CDR3 covers 15 residues. This chain's CDR3 is CASNLSGSNWNGYTF. The CDR3 DNA sequence: TGTGCCAGCAACTTATCCGGGTCCAACTGGAATGGCTACACCTTC.

V is TRBV15 and J is TRBJ1-5, with D possibly being TRBD1 (6 bases). CDR1 and CDR2 from the germline V gene are LNHNV and YYDKDF (reference sequence). The CDR3 length is 15 residues. Trimming cost V 3 bases and J 11 bases, with 20 bases left between them. CDR3 bases: TGTGCCACCAGCAGGGCCCGAGCAGGGGATCCGGCCCAGCATTTT. Amino acids: CATSRARAGDPAQHF.

The genes are TRBV4-1 and TRBJ2-3; D is unclear. Germline V gene data show CDR1 as MGHRA and CDR2 as YSYEKL. This CDR3 is built from 15 residues. V was cut by 4 bases and J by 2 bases, with 13 bases left in between. The CDR3 region has the DNA TGCGCCAGCAGCCCCGATGCAGGCTCCACAGATACGCAGTATTTT. It specifies CASSPDAGSTDTQYF.

This sequence joins TRBV5-4 and TRBJ1-1; 9 bases fit TRBD1. V shed 0 bases, J shed 10 bases, and the junction held 13 bases outside the gene matches. The CDR3 runs 16 residues. Germline-derived CDR1 and CDR2 are SGHNT and YYREEE (reference sequence). The CDR3 protein is CASSLEQGAPRWGAFF. The CDR3 bases are TGTGCCAGCAGCTTGGAACAGGGGGCACCTAGGTGGGGAGCTTTCTTT.

The rearrangement links TRBV7-8 to TRBJ2-3; weak D call: TRBD2 (6 bases). CDR3 length: 16 amino acids. Germline CDR1 and CDR2: SGHVS and FQNEAQ. The germline V and J ends were trimmed by 2 bases and 2 bases, with 14 bases remaining between them. For the CDR3, the DNA is TGTGCCAGCAGCTTAAGCTCCGCGGGGTCCACAGATACGCAGTATTTT. This codes for CASSLSSAGSTDTQYF.

This clone was picked up one time. The CDR3 loop reads CASTMVGGEAFF. The DNA of the CDR3 is TGTGCCAGCACCATGGTCGGGGGGGAGGCTTTCTTT. The rearrangement links TRBV6-6 to TRBJ1-1, with D maybe TRBD1 (5 bases). CDR3 length: 12 residues. Germline assignment: CDR1 MNHNY and CDR2 SVGAGI (reference sequence). V was shortened by 7 bases and J by 11 bases, with 17 bases between the two germline ends.

The chain combines TRBV4-1 with TRBJ1-3; D remains ambiguous. V dropped 4 bases and J dropped 1 base, with 5 bases sitting between them. Germline loops: CDR1 MGHRA, CDR2 YSYEKL. This CDR3 region has 13 residues. In nucleotides, the CDR3 is TGCGCCAGCAGCCCTTTGTCTGGAAACACCATATATTTT. This gives the protein CASSPLSGNTIYF.

The chain links TRBV5-1 to TRBJ2-2, with 8 bases that match TRBD2. This CDR3 has 12 amino acids. Looked up from germline, CDR1 is SGHRS and CDR2 is YFSETQ. Trimming at V came to 10 bases and at J to 7 bases, leaving 6 bases not matched to a gene. The chain's CDR3 is CAAGLEGGELFF. The DNA for the CDR3 is TGCGCCGCGGGACTAGAAGGCGGGGAGCTGTTTTTT.

This clone was detected only once. This rearrangement joins TRBV11-2 to TRBJ2-6, with 8 bases fitting TRBD1. The CDR3 runs 17 residues. After removal of 1 base from V and 1 base from J, the junction contained 3 bases not matched to a gene. Per germline, CDR1 SGHAT and CDR2 FQNNGV. The CDR3 loop reads CASSLGQGASGANVLTF. The CDR3 DNA reads TGTGCCAGCAGCTTAGGGCAGGGGGCTTCTGGGGCCAACGTCCTGACTTTC.

This rearrangement joins TRBV16 to TRBJ2-7, with a weak D call TRBD2 (5 bases). The germline V gene has CDR1 KGHSY and CDR2 FQNENV. V gave up 5 bases and J gave up 3 bases, with 11 bases separating them. The CDR3 runs to 13 residues. The CDR3 DNA sequence: TGTGCCAGCAGCTGGGTGGGGAGCTACGAGCAGTACTTC. Its translation: CASSWVGSYEQYF.

This clone appeared a single time. This chain links TRBV28 with TRBJ2-7, with TRBD1 matching 12 bases. The CDR3 is 17 residues long. The germline gives CDR1 MDHEN, CDR2 SYDVKM. V gave up 3 bases and J gave up 12 bases; unmatched junction bases: 18. The CDR3 DNA follows: TGTGCCAGCAGTTTGGGGGGGGGACAGGGGGCGTTCAGAGGCCTGTACGTC. Translating gives CASSLGGGQGAFRGLYV.

The J gene is TRBJ1-3, the V gene TRBV2, with D uncertain. Trimming pared 4 bases from V and 4 bases from J, leaving 14 bases between. In germline, CDR1 is SNHLY, CDR2 FYNNEI. The CDR3 is made up of 15 amino acids. The CDR3 sequence: CASSGSYSSGNTIYF. In DNA form, the CDR3 reads TGTGCCAGCAGTGGATCCTACTCCTCGGGAAACACCATATATTTT.